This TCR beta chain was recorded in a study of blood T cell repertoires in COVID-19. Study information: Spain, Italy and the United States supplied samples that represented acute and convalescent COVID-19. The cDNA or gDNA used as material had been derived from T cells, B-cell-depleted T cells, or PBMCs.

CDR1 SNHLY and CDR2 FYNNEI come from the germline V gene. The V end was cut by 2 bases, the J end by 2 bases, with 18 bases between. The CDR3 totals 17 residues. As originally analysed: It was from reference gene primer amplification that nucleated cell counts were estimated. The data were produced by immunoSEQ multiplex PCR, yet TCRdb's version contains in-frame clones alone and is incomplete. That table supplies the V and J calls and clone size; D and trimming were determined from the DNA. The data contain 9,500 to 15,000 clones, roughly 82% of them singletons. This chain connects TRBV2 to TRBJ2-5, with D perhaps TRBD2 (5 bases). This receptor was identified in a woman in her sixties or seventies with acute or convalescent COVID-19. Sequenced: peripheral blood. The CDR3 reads CASSENIGVVTQETQYF. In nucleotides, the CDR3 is TGTGCCAGCAGTGAAAACATCGGGGTTGTCACGCAAGAGACCCAGTACTTC.